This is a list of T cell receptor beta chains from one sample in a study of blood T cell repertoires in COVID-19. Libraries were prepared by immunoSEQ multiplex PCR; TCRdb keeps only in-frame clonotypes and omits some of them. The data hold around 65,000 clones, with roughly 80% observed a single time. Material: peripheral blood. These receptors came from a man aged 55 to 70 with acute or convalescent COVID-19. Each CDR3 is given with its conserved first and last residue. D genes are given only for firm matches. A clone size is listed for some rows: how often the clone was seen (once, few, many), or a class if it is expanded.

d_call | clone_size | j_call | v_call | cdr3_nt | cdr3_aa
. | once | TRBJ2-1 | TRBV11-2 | TGTGCCAGCAGAAAACAGGGTTACAATGAGCAGTTCTTC | CASRKQGYNEQFF
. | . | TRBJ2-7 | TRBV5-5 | TGTGCCAGCAGCCGCGAGAGGACCTACGAGCAGTACTTC | CASSRERTYEQYF
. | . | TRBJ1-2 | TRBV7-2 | TGTGCCACCAGCCGGGATTCTAACTATGGCTACACCTTC | CATSRDSNYGYTF
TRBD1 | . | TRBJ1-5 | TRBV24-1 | TGTGCCACCAGTGCCCAGGACAGGAATCAGCCCCAGCATTTT | CATSAQDRNQPQHF
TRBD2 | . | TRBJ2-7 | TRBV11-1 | TGTGCCAGCAGCTCGGGACTAGTGGGCGAGCAGTACTTC | CASSSGLVGEQYF
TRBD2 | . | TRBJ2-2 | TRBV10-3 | TGTGCCATCAACGCGGGAGTGGGCACCGGGGAGCTGTTTTTT | CAINAGVGTGELFF
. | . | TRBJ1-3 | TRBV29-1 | TGCAGCCCCCGCCATCTGTCAGCGAGCTCTGGAAACACCATATATTTT | CSPRHLSASSGNTIYF
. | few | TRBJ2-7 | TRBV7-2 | TGTGCCAGCAGCTTAGGGGCCGAGCAGTACTTC | CASSLGAEQYF
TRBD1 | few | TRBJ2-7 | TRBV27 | TGTGCCAGCAGTCCACGGACAGGTTTATCCTACGAGCAGTACTTC | CASSPRTGLSYEQYF
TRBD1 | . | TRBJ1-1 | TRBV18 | TGTGCCAGCTCACAGGGGGCACTCACTGAAGCTTTCTTT | CASSQGALTEAFF
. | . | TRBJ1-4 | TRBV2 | TGTGCCAGCGGAGGGTCCTCTGGGATCGCAACTAATGAAAAACTGTTTTTT | CASGGSSGIATNEKLFF
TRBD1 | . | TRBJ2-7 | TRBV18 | TGTGCCAGCTCACCTCAAGGACAGGCTTTTTACGAGCAGTACTTC | CASSPQGQAFYEQYF
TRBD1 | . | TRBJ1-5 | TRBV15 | TGTGCCACCAGCAGAACCACAGGGGCTGCTCAGCCCCAGCATTTT | CATSRTTGAAQPQHF
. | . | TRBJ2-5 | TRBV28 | TGTGCCAGCAGTTTATCCCGGGGTAGAGAGACCCAGTACTTC | CASSLSRGRETQYF
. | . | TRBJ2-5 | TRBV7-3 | TGTGCCAGCAGCTTAGTCAGCCAAGAGACCCAGTACTTC | CASSLVSQETQYF
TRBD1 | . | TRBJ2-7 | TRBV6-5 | TGTGCCACCAATAACCGGGACAGGGTCACCTACGAGCAGTACTTC | CATNNRDRVTYEQYF
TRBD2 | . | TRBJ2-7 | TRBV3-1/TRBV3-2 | TGTGCCAGCAGCCTAAGGACTAGCGACGCGGAGCAGTACTTC | CASSLRTSDAEQYF
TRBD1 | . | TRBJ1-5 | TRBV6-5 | TGTGCCAGCAGTTTCGGGACAGGGAGTAATCAGCCCCAGCATTTT | CASSFGTGSNQPQHF
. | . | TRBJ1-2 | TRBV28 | TGTGCCAGCAGTACTACCGCGCTGGGCTACACCTTC | CASSTTALGYTF
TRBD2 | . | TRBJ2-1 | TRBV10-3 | TGTGCCATCAGCCAGACTAGCGGGAGTGGGAGGGGCAATGAGCAGTTCTTC | CAISQTSGSGRGNEQFF
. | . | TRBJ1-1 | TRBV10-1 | TGCGCCAGCAGTTTTCGAGGAGGGAACACTGAAGCTTTCTTT | CASSFRGGNTEAFF
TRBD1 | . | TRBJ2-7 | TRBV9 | TGTGCCAGCAGCGCGGGACAGGGAAACTACGAGCAGTACTTC | CASSAGQGNYEQYF
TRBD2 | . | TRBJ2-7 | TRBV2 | TGTGCCAGCCAGACTAGCGGGACCTCCTACGAGCAGTACTTC | CASQTSGTSYEQYF
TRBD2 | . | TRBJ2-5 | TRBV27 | TGTGCCAGCAGTTTGCTAGCGGGAGGTAAAGAGACCCAGTACTTC | CASSLLAGGKETQYF
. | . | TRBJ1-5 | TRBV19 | TGTGCCAGTAGTATTCTAGAACGATCGCAGCCCCAGCATTTT | CASSILERSQPQHF
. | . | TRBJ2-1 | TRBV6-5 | TGTGCCAGCAGTACAGGTTATGAGCAGTTCTTC | CASSTGYEQFF
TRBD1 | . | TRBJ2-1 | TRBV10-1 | TGCGCCAGCAGCCCGGGACAGGGTGGAAATGAGCAGTTCTTC | CASSPGQGGNEQFF
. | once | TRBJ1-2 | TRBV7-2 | TGTGCCAGCAGCTCGGGGGGCCGAGGAGGCTACACCTTC | CASSSGGRGGYTF
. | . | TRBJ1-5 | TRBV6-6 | TGTGCCAGCTTGACAGCTAGCAATCAGCCCCAGCATTTT | CASLTASNQPQHF
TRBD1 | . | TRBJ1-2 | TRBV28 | TGTGCCAGCAGGGGCGGACAGGGGAACGGCTACACCTTC | CASRGGQGNGYTF
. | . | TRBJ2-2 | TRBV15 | TGTGCCACCACCCCCGGCCAGGGGAACACCGGGGAGCTGTTTTTT | CATTPGQGNTGELFF
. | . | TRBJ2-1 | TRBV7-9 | TGTGCCAGCAGCCCCCCCCCGGGAGCGAGTGAGCAGTTCTTC | CASSPPPGASEQFF
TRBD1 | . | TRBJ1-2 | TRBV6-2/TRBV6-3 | TGTGCCAGCAGTTCCCTCGGGACAGCATTCAGGGGCTACACCTTC | CASSSLGTAFRGYTF
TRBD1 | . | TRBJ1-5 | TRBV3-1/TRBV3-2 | TGTGCCAGCAGCCAGGGCCACGGGACAGGGGGCGCCAGGCAGCCCCAGCATTTT | CASSQGHGTGGARQPQHF
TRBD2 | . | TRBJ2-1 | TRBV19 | TGTGCCAGTAGTATATTAGCGGGAGCTGATGAGCAGTTCTTC | CASSILAGADEQFF
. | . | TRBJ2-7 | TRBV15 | TGTGCCACCAGCAGAGATGGGGCAGACTACGAGCAGTACTTC | CATSRDGADYEQYF
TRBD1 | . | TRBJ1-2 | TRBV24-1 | TGTGCCACCAGTGGGGACAGGGTGGGAGGCTATGGCTACACCTTC | CATSGDRVGGYGYTF
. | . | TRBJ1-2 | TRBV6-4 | TGTGCCAGCAGTGACCGCTATGGCTACACCTTC | CASSDRYGYTF
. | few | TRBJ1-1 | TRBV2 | TGTGCCAGCAGGGAGACCGATCAAGGGAGGACTGAAGCTTTCTTT | CASRETDQGRTEAFF
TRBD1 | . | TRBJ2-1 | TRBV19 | TGTGCCAGTAGTATGGCAGGGGGCTCCTACAATGAGCAGTTCTTC | CASSMAGGSYNEQFF
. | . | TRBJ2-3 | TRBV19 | TGTGCCAGTAGTGGGGAAGGGACTCCTAGCACAGATACGCAGTATTTT | CASSGEGTPSTDTQYF
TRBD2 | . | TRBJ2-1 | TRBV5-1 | TGCGCCAGCAGCGCCACCGCTAGCGGGAGCTCATTTGAGCAGTTCTTC | CASSATASGSSFEQFF
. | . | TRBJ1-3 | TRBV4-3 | TGCGCCAGCAGCCAAGTCCGAGGGAGTGGAAACACCATATATTTT | CASSQVRGSGNTIYF
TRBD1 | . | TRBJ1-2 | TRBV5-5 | TGTGCCAGCAGTCTTTTCGGGACAGGGGGCGCGAGGGGCTACACCTTC | CASSLFGTGGARGYTF
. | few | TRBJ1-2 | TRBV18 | TGTGCCAGCTCACCAAGCGGGAGGGGGTCCTATGGCTACACCTTC | CASSPSGRGSYGYTF
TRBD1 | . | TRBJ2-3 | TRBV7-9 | TGTGCCAGCAGCCGGGACAGCTTAAGCACAGATACGCAGTATTTT | CASSRDSLSTDTQYF
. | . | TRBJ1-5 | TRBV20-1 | TGCAGTGCTAGTGATTTTCGTAGCAATCAGCCCCAGCATTTT | CSASDFRSNQPQHF
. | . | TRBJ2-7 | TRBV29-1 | TGCAGCGTTGTCCATACAGGGCGCTCCTACGAGCAGTACTTC | CSVVHTGRSYEQYF
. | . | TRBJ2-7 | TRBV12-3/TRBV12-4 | TGTGCCAGCAGTTTTATGAGGGAAGCCGAGCAGTACTTC | CASSFMREAEQYF
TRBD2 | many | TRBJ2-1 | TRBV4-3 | TGCGCCAGCAGCCAAGAAATCCCCAGACTAGCGGGAATGTATGAGCAGTTCTTC | CASSQEIPRLAGMYEQFF
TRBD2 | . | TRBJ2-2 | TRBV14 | TGTGCCAGCAGCCAGAGGACTAGCGCTGCCGGGGAGCTGTTTTTT | CASSQRTSAAGELFF
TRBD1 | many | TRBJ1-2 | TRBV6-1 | TGTGCCAGCAGTGAAGCAGAGACAGGGGGCTATGGCTACACCTTC | CASSEAETGGYGYTF
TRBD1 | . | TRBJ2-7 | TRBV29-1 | TGCAGCGTTAGGGACAGGGCCTCCGAGCAGTACTTC | CSVRDRASEQYF
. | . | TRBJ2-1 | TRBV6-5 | TGTGCCAGCACTCCGGGACTGGCTAACAATGAGCAGTTCTTC | CASTPGLANNEQFF
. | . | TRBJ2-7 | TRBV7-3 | TGTGCCAGCAGCTTACGTGCAGGGTCCTACGAGCAGTACTTC | CASSLRAGSYEQYF